The TCR beta chain described here comes from a study of T cell changes during pregnancy in multiple sclerosis. The germline CDR1 and CDR2 sequences are SEHNR and FQNEAQ (reference sequence). This CDR3 comprises 17 residues. V dropped 1 base and J dropped 7; count of bases not matched to a gene: 15. The assay was immunoSEQ multiplex PCR, and TCRdb's table has in-frame clones only and misses some. The sample includes 65,000 to 95,000 clones, approximately 89% of them seen just once. The chain couples TRBV7-9 to TRBJ2-5; 7 bases map to TRBD2. The source is a female donor with multiple sclerosis, enrolled in a pregnancy study. Source: peripheral blood, taken before pregnancy. CDR3 nucleotide sequence: TGTGCCAGCAGCTTAGGCCCCGGGACTACTAGAAGTGGGACCCAGTACTTC. Protein sequence: CASSLGPGTTRSGTQYF. Using reference TRBV7-9 and TRBJ2-5 for the parts outside the CDR3, the full variable domain is DTGVSQNPRHKITKRGQNVTFRCDPISEHNRLYWYRQTLGQGPEFLTYFQNEAQLEKSRLLSDRFSAERPKGSFSTLEIQRTEQGDSAMYLCASSLGPGTTRSGTQYFGPGTRLLVL.